This T cell receptor (beta chain) was sequenced in a study of T cell responses to AZD1222 COVID-19 vaccine. Study outcomes and limitations: Targeting of unmutated variant regions was reportedly seen in nearly half of spike-specific TCRs. Repertoires were collected only later (after the peak T cell response had occurred). Two AZD1222 administrations were followed by greater Spike-specific TCR breadth and depth.

The V gene lost 0 bases and the J gene lost 6 bases, with 14 bases spanning the gap. There are 15 residues in the CDR3. The germline gives CDR1 LGHNA, CDR2 YSLEER. Clones were sequenced by immunoSEQ multiplex PCR, and TCRdb holds only the in-frame ones, with some missing. The sample lists roughly 120,000 clones, roughly four fifths occurring once. Concerning this clone: Its target is not known.

The chain joins TRBV4-3 to TRBJ2-5; D may be TRBD1 (6 bases). The TCR was taken from an adult in good health. The sequences come from peripheral blood, collected on day 0 of AZD1222 vaccination. Here the CDR3 DNA reads TGCGCCAGCAGCCAAGATGGGGGCACGGCGAAGACCCAGTACTTC. Its protein product is CASSQDGGTAKTQYF.